These 3 T cell receptor beta chains were all obtained from the same sample, sequenced in a study of blood T cells in healthy people across ages. With a J-beta primer mix and a sample-barcoded 5' primer, a second PCR ran roughly 6 to 12 cycles. MiXCR was run by TCRdb on the 5' RACE reads, yielding one entry per CDR3 protein. The data contain 1.5 million to 1.8 million distinct CDR3 sequences, approximately 43% of them singletons. Sequencing was done on a sample of blood. The receptors stem from a woman aged 18 to 35 in good health.

This clonotype was observed a handful of times. This chain connects TRBV12-3 or TRBV12-4 to TRBJ2-1; 12 bases are a match to TRBD2. The V and J ends lost 6 bases and 4 bases, in that order; junction bases with no gene match: 4. The CDR3 consists of 15 residues. For the CDR3, the DNA is TGTGCCAGCAGCTGGACTAGCGGGATGTACAATGAGCAGTTCTTC. Protein product: CASSWTSGMYNEQFF.

This clonotype was observed at least ten times. The rearrangement joins TRBV6-5 to TRBJ2-1, with 9 bases identical to TRBD1. The V segment lost 0 bases and the J segment 7 bases; nucleotides outside the gene matches: 7. This CDR3 has 16 amino acids. The V gene's germline CDR1 is MNHEY and CDR2 SVGAGI. The CDR3: CASSYSIQGAGNEQFF. CDR3 coding DNA: TGTGCCAGCAGTTACTCGATACAGGGGGCCGGGAATGAGCAGTTCTTC.

This clonotype was observed a few times. This chain connects TRBV20-1 to TRBJ2-7; D possibly corresponds to TRBD1 (6 bases). From germline, CDR1 is DFQATT and CDR2 SNEGSKA (reference sequence). V lost 0 bases and J lost 2, with 11 bases in between. The CDR3 contains 14 residues. CDR3 nucleotides: TGCAGTGCTAGAGATTGGGGGCACCCCTACGAGCAGTACTTC. It translates to CSARDWGHPYEQYF.